The clone carrying this T cell receptor (beta chain) was counted ten times or more. What it binds is not known. V lost 4 bases to trimming and J lost 7 bases; unmatched junction nucleotides: 6. Germline CDR1 SGHRS, CDR2 YFSETQ. This CDR3 is 13 amino acids long. This sample is part of a study of neurological immune-mediated disorders. Study results and limitations: Patients with HTLV-1-associated myelopathy showed the most TCR clonal expansion. Those with multiple sclerosis showed the least, falling below healthy controls.

The cDNA was synthesized by 5'RACE incorporating 10-nucleotide random UMIs. TCRdb analysed the 5' RACE reads with MiXCR anew, one entry per CDR3 protein. The sample has just over 95,000 distinct CDR3 sequences, 3% to 4% seen once. This chain joins TRBV5-1 and TRBJ2-7; 9 bases are a match to TRBD1. The receptor's source is a woman under 30 with multiple sclerosis. Specimen: PBMCs. CDR3 bases: TGCGCCAGCAGCACAGGGACAGGGAGGGAGCAGTACTTC. Its translation is CASSTGTGREQYF.